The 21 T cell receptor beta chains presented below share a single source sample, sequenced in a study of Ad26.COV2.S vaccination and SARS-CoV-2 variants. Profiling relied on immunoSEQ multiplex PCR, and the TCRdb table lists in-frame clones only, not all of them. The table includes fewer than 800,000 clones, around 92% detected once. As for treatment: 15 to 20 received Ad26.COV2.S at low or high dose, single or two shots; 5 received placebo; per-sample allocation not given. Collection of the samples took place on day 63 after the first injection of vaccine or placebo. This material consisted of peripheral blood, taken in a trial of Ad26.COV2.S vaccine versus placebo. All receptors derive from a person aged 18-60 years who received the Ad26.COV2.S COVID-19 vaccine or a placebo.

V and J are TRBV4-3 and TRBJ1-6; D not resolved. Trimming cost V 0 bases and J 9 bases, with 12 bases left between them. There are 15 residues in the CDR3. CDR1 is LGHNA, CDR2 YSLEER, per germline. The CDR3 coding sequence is TGCGCCAGCAGCCAAGAGGGGATTACGAGTTCACCCCTCCACTTT. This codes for CASSQEGITSSPLHF.

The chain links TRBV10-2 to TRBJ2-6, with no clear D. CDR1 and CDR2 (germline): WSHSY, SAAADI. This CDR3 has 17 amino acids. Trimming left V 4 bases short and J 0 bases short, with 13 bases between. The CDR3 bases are TGCGCCAGCAGTGTGGCCCACGACTCCTCTGGGGCCAACGTCCTGACTTTC. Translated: CASSVAHDSSGANVLTF.

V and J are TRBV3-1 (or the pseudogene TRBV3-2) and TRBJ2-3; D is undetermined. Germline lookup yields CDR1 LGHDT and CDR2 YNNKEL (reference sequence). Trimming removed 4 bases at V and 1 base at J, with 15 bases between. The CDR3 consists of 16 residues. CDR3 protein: CASSPGPQAGTDTQYF. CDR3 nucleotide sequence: TGTGCCAGCAGCCCCGGGCCGCAGGCTGGCACAGATACGCAGTATTTT.

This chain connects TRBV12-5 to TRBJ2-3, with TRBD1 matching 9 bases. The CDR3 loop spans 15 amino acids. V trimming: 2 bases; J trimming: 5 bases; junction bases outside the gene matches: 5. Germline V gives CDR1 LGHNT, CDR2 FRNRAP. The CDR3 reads CASGLTRDREDTQYF. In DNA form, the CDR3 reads TGTGCTAGTGGTTTGACCCGGGACAGGGAAGATACGCAGTATTTT.

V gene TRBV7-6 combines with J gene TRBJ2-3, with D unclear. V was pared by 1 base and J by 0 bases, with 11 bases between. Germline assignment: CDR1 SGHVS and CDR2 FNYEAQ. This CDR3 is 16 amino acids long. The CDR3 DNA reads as TGTGCCAGCAGCTTAGGGACGGAGACTAGCACAGATACGCAGTATTTT. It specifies CASSLGTETSTDTQYF.

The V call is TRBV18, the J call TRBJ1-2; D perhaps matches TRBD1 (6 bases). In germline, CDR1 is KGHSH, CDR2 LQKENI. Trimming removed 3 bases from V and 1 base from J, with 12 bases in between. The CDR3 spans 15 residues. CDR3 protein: CASSPQDSDNYGYTF. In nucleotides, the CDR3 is TGTGCCAGCTCACCCCAGGACAGTGATAACTATGGCTACACCTTC.

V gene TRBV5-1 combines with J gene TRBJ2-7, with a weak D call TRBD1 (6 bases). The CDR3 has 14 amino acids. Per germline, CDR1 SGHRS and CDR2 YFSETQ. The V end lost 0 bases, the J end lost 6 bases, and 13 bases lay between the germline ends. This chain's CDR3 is CASSLGQGYGEQYF. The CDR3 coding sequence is TGCGCCAGCAGCTTGGGCCAGGGGTACGGCGAGCAGTACTTC.

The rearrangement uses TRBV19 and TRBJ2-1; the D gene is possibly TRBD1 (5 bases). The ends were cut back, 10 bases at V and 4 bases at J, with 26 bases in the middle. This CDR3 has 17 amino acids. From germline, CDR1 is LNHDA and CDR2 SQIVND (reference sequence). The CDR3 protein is CATKTSQGLKGYNEQFF. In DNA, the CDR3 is TGTGCCACTAAAACCTCCCAGGGCCTGAAGGGTTACAATGAGCAGTTCTTC.

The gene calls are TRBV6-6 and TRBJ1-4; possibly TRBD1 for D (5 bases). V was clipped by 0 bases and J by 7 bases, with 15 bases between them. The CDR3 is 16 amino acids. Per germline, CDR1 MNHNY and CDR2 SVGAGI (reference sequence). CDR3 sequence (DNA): TGTGCCAGCAGTTACTCTCGGGGCCCACCGAGTGAAAAACTGTTTTTT. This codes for CASSYSRGPPSEKLFF.

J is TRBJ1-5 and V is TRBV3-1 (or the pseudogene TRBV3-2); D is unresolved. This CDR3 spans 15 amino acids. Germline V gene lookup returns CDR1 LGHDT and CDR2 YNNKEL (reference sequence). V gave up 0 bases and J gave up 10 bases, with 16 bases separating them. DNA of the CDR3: TGTGCCAGCAGCCAAGAGGGAGGGCGCGGGGTACCCCAGCATTTT. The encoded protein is CASSQEGGRGVPQHF.

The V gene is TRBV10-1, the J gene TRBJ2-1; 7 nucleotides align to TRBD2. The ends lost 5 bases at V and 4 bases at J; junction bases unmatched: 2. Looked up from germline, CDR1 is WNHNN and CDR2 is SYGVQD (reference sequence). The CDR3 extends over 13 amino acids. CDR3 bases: TGCGCCAGCAGTCCGGGGGGTTACAATGAGCAGTTCTTC. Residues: CASSPGGYNEQFF.

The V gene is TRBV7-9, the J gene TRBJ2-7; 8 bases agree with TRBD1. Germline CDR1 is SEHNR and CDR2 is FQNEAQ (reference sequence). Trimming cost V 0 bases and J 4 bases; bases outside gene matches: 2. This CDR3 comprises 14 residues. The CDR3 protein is CASSLADREYEQYF. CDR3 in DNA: TGTGCCAGCAGCTTAGCGGACAGGGAGTACGAGCAGTACTTC.

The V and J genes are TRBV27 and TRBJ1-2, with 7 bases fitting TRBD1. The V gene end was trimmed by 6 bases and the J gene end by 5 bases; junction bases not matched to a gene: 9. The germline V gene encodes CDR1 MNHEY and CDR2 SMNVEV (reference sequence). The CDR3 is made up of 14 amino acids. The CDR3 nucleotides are TGTGCCAGCAGACCGGGACAGCCTCTTTATGGCTACACCTTC. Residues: CASRPGQPLYGYTF.

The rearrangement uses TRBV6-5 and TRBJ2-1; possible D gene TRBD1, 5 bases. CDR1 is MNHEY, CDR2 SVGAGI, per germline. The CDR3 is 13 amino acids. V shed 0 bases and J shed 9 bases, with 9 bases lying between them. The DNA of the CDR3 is TGTGCCAGCAGTTACTCGACAGTCGGTGAGCAGTTCTTC. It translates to CASSYSTVGEQFF.

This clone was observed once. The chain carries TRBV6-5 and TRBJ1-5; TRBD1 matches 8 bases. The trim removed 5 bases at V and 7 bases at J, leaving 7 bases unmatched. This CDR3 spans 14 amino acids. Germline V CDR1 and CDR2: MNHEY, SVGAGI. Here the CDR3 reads CASSTDRGGQPQHF. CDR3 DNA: TGTGCCAGCAGTACAGACAGGGGTGGACAGCCCCAGCATTTT.

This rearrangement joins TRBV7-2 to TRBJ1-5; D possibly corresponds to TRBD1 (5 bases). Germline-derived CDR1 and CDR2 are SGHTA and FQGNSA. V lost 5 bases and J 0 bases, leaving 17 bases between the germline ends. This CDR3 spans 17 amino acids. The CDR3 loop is CASSPSTATYSNQPQHF. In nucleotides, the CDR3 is TGTGCCAGCAGCCCGTCGACAGCCACTTATAGCAATCAGCCCCAGCATTTT.

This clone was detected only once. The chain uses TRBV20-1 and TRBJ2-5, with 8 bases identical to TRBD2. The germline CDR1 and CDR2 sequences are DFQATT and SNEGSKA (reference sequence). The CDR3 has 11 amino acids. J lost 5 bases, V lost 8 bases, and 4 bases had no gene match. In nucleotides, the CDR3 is TGCAGTAGCGGGAGAATGGAGACCCAGTACTTC. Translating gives CSSGRMETQYF.

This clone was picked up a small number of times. The CDR3 bases are TGTGCCAGTAACCCGGTGCCGAACACTGAAGCTTTCTTT. Its translation: CASNPVPNTEAFF. The chain combines TRBV19 with TRBJ1-1; D is ambiguous. The germline gives CDR1 LNHDA, CDR2 SQIVND (reference sequence). V lost 7 bases, J lost 1 base, and 10 bases lay in between. CDR3 length: 13 residues. Based on the CDR3 plus reference TRBV19 and TRBJ1-1, the full variable domain is DGGITQSPKYLFRKEGQNVTLSCEQNLNHDAMYWYRQDPGQGLRLIYYSQIVNDFQKGDIAEGYSVSREKKESFPLTVTSAQKNPTAFYLCASNPVPNTEAFFGQGTRLTVV.

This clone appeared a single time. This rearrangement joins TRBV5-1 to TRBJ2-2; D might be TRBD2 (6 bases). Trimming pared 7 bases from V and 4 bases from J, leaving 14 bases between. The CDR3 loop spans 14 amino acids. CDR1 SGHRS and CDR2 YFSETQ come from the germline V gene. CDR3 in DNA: TGCGCCAGCGGCACTAGCTACGGCACCGGGGAGCTGTTTTTT. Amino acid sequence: CASGTSYGTGELFF.

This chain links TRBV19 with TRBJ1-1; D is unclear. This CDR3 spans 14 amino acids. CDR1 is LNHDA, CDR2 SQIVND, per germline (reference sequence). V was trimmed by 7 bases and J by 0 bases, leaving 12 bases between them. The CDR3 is CASTLRGMNTEAFF. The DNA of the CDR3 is TGTGCCAGTACCCTGAGAGGGATGAACACTGAAGCTTTCTTT.

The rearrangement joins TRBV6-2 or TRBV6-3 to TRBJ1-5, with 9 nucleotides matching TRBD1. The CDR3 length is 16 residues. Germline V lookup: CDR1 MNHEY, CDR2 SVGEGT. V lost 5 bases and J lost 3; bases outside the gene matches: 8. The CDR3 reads CASSTPGTGLNQPQHF. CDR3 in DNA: TGTGCCAGCAGTACCCCCGGGACAGGGCTCAATCAGCCCCAGCATTTT.